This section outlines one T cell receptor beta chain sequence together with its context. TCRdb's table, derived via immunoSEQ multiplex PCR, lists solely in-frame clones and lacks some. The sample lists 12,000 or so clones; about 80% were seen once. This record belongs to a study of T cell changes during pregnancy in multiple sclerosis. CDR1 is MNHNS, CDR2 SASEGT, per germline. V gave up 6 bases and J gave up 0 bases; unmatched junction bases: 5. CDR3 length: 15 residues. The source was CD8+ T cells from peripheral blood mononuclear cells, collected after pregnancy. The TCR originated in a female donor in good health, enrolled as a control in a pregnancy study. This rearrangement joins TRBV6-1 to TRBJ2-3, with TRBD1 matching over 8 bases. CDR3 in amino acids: CASRADRGSTDTQYF. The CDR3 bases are TGTGCCAGCAGGGCTGACAGGGGCAGCACAGATACGCAGTATTTT.